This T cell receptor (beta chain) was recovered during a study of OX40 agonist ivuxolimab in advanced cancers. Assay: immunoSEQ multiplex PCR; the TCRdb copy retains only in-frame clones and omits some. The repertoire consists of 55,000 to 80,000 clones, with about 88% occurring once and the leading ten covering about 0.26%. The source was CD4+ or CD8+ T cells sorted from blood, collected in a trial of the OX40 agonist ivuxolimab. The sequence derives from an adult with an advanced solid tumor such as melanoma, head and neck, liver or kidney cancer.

CDR3 DNA: TGCGCCAGCAGCTTGGCGGTTAGGACCTACAATGAGCAGTTCTTC. Translating it yields CASSLAVRTYNEQFF. V usage is TRBV5-1 and J usage is TRBJ2-1; D is uncertain. This CDR3 is 15 amino acids long. CDR1 is SGHRS, CDR2 YFSETQ, per germline. V lost 0 bases and J 2 bases, leaving 9 bases between the germline ends.